This entry is about one T cell receptor (beta chain). With random hexamers, about 0.45 to 1 ug RNA was reverse transcribed. MiXCR, applied by TCRdb to the immunoSEQ multiplex PCR reads, yields one record per CDR3 protein. This table has approximately 150,000 distinct CDR3 sequences, roughly 94% appearing once. These data originate in a study of CD8 T cells in Susac syndrome. Negative magnetic isolation gave CD8+ and CD4+ cells; FACS enriched CD8+ TEMRA. The CDR3 covers 15 residues. V dropped 4 bases and J dropped 3 bases, with 16 bases sitting between them. Per germline, CDR1 SGDLS and CDR2 YYNGEE. Sequences were obtained from CD4+ T cells from PBMCs. This chain connects TRBV9 to TRBJ1-2; D ambiguous. The sequence was collected from a human donor in good health. CDR3 amino acids: CASSSTPWADYGYTF. CDR3 sequence (DNA): TGTGCCAGCAGCTCTACCCCCTGGGCAGACTATGGCTACACCTTC.